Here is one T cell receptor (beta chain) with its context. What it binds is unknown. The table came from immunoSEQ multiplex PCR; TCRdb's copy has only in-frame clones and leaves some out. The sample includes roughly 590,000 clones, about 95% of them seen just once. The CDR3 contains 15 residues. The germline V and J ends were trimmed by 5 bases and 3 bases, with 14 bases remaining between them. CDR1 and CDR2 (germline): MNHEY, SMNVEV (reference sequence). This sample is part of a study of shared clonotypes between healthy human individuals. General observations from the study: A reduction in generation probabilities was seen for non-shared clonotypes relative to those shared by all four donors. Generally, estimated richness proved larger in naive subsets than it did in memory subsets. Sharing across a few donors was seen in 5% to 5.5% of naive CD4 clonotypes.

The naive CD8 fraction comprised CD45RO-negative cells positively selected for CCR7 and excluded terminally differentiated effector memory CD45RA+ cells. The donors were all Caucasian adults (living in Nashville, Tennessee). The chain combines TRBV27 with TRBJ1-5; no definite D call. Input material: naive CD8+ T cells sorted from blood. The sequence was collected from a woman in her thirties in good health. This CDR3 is CASSVMAGYNQPQHF. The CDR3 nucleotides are TGTGCCAGCAGTGTAATGGCAGGTTACAATCAGCCCCAGCATTTT.